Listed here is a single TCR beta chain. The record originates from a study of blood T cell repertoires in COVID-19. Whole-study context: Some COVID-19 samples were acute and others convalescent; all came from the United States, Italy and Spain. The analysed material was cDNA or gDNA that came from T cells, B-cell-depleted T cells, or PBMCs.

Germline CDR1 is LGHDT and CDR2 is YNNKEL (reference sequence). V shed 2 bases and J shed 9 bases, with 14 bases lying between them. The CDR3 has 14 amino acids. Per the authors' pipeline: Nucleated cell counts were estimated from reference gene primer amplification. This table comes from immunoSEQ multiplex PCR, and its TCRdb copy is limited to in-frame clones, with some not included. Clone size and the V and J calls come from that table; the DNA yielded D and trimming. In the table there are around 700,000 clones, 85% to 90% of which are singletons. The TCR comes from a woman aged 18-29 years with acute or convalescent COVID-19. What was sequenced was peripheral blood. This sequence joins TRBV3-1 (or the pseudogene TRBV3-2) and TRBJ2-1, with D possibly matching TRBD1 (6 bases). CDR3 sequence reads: CASSQRNREGEQFF. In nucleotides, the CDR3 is TGTGCCAGCAGCCAAAGGAACAGGGAAGGTGAGCAGTTCTTC.